This TCR beta chain was identified in a study of OX40 agonist ivuxolimab in advanced cancers. Study-wide context: Partial responses were observed in three patients, of whom one had hepatocellular carcinoma and two had cutaneous melanoma. Study-level results: Among the lowest peripheral clonal expansion occurred in 0.1-3.0 mg/kg partial responders. Clonal expansion from baseline to week 6 occurred in both CD4+ and CD8+ T cells.

Clones were sequenced by immunoSEQ multiplex PCR, and TCRdb holds only the in-frame ones, with some missing. The sample lists some 6,000 clones; over 75% were seen once. Details on this clone: Its antigen is as yet unknown.

In germline, CDR1 is MNHEY, CDR2 SMNVEV (reference sequence). Trimming shortened V by 2 bases and J by 4 bases, and 14 bases separated the two germline ends. CDR3 length: 15 residues. Baseline, cycle 4 day 1, and cycle 7 day 1 were the blood sampling points. This chain links TRBV27 with TRBJ1-2, with D perhaps matching TRBD1 (5 bases). This receptor was identified in an adult with an advanced solid tumor such as melanoma, head and neck, liver or kidney cancer. Sequences were derived from CD4+ or CD8+ T cells sorted from blood, sampled in a trial of the OX40 agonist ivuxolimab. The CDR3 region is CASSLLGGGTYGYTF. Here the CDR3 DNA reads TGTGCCAGCAGTTTACTGGGCGGAGGGACCTATGGCTACACCTTC.